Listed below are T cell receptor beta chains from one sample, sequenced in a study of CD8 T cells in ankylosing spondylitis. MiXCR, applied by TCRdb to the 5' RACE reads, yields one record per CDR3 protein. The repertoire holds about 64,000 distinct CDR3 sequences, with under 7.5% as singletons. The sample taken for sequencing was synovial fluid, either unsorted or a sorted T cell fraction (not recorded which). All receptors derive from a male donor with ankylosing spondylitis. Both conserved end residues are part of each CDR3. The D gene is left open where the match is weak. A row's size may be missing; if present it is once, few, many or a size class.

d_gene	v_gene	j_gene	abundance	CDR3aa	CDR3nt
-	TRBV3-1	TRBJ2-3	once	CASSPSFGRVQYF	TGTGCCAGCAGCCCTAGTTTCGGGAGAGTGCAGTATTTT
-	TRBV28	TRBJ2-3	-	CASKVRWGTQYF	TGTGCCAGCAAAGTGAGATGGGGTACGCAGTATTTT
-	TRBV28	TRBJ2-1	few	CASSLPGSTWQGEQFF	TGTGCCAGCAGTTTGCCCGGAAGCACCTGGCAGGGCGAGCAGTTCTTC
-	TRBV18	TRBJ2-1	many	CASSPIQDYNEQFF	TGTGCCAGCTCACCAATACAGGATTACAATGAGCAGTTCTTC
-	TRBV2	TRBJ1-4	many	CASRTGNEKLFF	TGTGCCAGCAGGACGGGTAATGAAAAACTGTTTTTT
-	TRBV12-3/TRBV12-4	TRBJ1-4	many	CASTAPGGLEKLFF	TGTGCCAGCACAGCCCCGGGAGGATTAGAAAAACTGTTTTTT
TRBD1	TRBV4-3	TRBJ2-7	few	CASSQEIGTVGTGQYF	TGCGCCAGCAGCCAAGAAATCGGGACAGTGGGTACGGGGCAGTACTTC
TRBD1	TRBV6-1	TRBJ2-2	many	CASSRDRGTGELFF	TGTGCCAGCAGCCGGGACAGGGGCACCGGGGAGCTGTTTTTT
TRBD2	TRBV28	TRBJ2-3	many	CASSQRLAGADTQYF	TGTGCCAGCAGTCAAAGACTAGCGGGAGCGGATACGCAGTATTTT
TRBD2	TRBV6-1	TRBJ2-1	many	CASKIFSGRDNEQFF	TGTGCCAGCAAGATATTTAGCGGGAGAGATAATGAGCAGTTCTTC
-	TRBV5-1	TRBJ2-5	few	CASSLSGWGTETQYF	TGCGCCAGCAGCTTGTCAGGGTGGGGAACAGAGACCCAGTACTTC
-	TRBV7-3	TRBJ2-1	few	CASSPYDSSYNEQFF	TGTGCCAGCAGCCCTTATGATAGCTCCTACAATGAGCAGTTCTTC
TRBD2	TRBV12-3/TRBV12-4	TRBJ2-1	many	CASSLEVLAGALQFF	TGTGCCAGCAGTTTAGAGGTCCTAGCGGGAGCCCTGCAGTTCTTC
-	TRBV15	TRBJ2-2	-	CATSTGPGNTGELFF	TGTGCCACCAGCACCGGCCCCGGGAACACCGGGGAGCTGTTTTTT
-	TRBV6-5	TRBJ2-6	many	CASSYPRSGGANVLTF	TGTGCCAGCAGTTACCCTAGGTCCGGTGGGGCCAACGTCCTGACTTTC
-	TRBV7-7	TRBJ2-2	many	CASSLGFTGELFF	TGTGCCAGCAGCTTAGGGTTCACCGGGGAGCTGTTTTTT
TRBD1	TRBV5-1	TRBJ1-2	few	CASSLGTGGAYGYTF	TGCGCCAGCAGCTTGGGGACAGGGGGTGCCTATGGCTACACCTTC
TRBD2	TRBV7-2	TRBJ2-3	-	CASRREADTQYF	TGTGCCAGCCGGCGGGAGGCAGATACGCAGTATTTT
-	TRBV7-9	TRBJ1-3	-	CASSLEVKNTIYF	TGTGCCAGCAGCTTAGAGGTGAAAAACACCATATATTTT
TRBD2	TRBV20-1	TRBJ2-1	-	CSAHSPGLAGVGEQFF	TGCAGTGCTCATAGCCCGGGACTAGCGGGAGTAGGTGAGCAGTTCTTC
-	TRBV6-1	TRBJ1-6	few	CASSETYNSPLHF	TGTGCCAGCAGTGAAACATATAATTCACCCCTCCACTTT
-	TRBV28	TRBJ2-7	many	CASTMGGQTYEQYF	TGTGCCAGCACCATGGGGGGACAGACTTACGAGCAGTACTTC
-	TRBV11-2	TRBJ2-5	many	CASSLDPSAETQYF	TGTGCCAGCAGCTTAGATCCTAGCGCTGAGACCCAGTACTTC
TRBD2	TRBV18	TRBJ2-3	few	CASTTSGKADTQYF	TGTGCCAGCACGACTAGCGGGAAGGCAGATACGCAGTATTTT
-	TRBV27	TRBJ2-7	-	CASKRQSQTYEQYF	TGTGCCAGCAAAAGGCAGTCCCAGACCTACGAGCAGTACTTC
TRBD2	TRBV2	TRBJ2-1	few	CASSYSGRTYNEQFF	TGTGCCAGCAGTTATAGCGGGAGAACCTACAATGAGCAGTTCTTC
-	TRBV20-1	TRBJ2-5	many	CSAQTDQETQYF	TGCAGTGCCCAGACAGACCAAGAGACCCAGTACTTC
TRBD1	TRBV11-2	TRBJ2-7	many	CASSFGTATYEQYF	TGTGCCAGCAGCTTTGGGACAGCGACCTACGAGCAGTACTTC
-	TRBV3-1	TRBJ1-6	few	CASSQVGGQGSPLHF	TGTGCCAGCAGCCAAGTGGGAGGGCAGGGTTCACCCCTCCACTTT
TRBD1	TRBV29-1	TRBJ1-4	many	CSVDTGGEKLFF	TGCAGCGTGGACACAGGGGGGGAAAAACTGTTTTTT